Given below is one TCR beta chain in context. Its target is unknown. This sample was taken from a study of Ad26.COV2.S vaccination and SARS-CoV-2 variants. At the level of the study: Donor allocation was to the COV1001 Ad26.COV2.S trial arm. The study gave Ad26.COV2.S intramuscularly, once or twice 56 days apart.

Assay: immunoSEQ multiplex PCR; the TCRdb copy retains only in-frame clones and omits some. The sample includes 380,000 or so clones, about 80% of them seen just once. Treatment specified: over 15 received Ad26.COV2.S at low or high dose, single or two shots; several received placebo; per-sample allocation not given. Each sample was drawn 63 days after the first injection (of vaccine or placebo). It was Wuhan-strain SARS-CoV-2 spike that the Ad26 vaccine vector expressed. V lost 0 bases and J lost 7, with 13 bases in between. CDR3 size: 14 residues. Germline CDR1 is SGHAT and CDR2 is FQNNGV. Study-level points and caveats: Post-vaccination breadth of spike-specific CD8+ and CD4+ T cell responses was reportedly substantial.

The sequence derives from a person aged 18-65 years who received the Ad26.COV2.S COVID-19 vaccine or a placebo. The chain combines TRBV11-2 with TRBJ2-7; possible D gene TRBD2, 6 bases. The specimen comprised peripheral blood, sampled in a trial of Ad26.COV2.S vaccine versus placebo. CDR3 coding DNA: TGTGCCAGCAGCTTAGAACTTGGAGGGTGGGAGCAGTACTTC. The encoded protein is CASSLELGGWEQYF.